Sequencing of this T cell receptor beta chain was carried out in a study of T-cell reconstitution after alpha-beta-depleted transplantation in children listed by TCRdb under 2016. Regarding the complete study: The study quantitatively tracked T-cell immune reconstitution after TCRalphabeta/CD19-depleted allogeneic hematopoietic cell transplantation in children using TCR repertoire profiling.

The investigation overall reported the following: Apparently early alphabetaT-cell count recovery about two months after transplant reportedly relied on only several hundred rapidly expanded clones derived from non-depleted graft cells. The high TCRbeta diversity at day 60 in some patients was ascribed to recipient T cells and intrathymic progenitors that had survived conditioning. Over subsequent months, a decline in hyperexpanded clone frequencies was noted, and after one year, T-cell counts and TCRbeta diversity were mostly ascribed to newly produced T cells.

On this clonotype: Its antigen is unknown. Base qualities are not provided; no much larger clone lies one nucleotide away.

The treatment or condition label, as the study defines it: allogeneic hematopoietic cell transplantation with graft depleted of TCRalphabeta T cells and CD19 B cells. The transplant recipients were children given TCRalphabeta/CD19-depleted allogeneic hematopoietic cell grafts. At the junction V is shortened by 8 bases and J by 2 bases; bases outside the gene matches: 13. The germline V gene sets CDR1 to WSHSY and CDR2 to SAAADI. Inclusive of the bounding cysteine and phenylalanine, the CDR3 is 18 residues long. Kept here is only the CDR3 DNA, which spans 54 bases and is read in frame from base 1. Library creation used PCR. The instrument was an Illumina HiSeq 2500. TCR libraries were prepared with molecular barcoding, using unique molecular identifiers to normalize TCRbeta repertoire quantification. TCRdb reprocessing: public reads trimmed at Q25 with fastp, clones called with MiXCR, in-frame beta chains kept. One record per CDR3 amino acid sequence lists the most common genes and DNA. The table for this sample lists hundreds of thousands of distinct CDR3 sequences; 10% to 15% of them were counted only once. Over 2% of the sample is in the top ten clones.

The source of this sequence is a male patient between 5 and 17 years old who had a stem cell transplant for acute myeloid leukemia, so the T cells may come from the graft donor. The chain links TRBV10-2 with TRBJ2-1; TRBD2 fits 12 bases in the junction. Source: PBMCs, mostly from graft donor cells, taken 360 days after TCRalphabeta/CD19-depleted stem cell transplant. The sequenced DNA is TGCGCCAGCTCCTTAAAGGGGCTAGCGGGAGGGCCCTACAATGAGCAGTTCTTC. Its product reads: CASSLKGLAGGPYNEQFF.